This entry is about one T cell receptor beta chain. In its sample, this clonotype was seen a few times. The target of this receptor is not known. No much larger clone exists at a distance of one base, and base qualities are not known. This specimen belongs to a study of response to subunit inactivated influenza vaccine (dated by TCRdb to the late 2010s). Study-wide context: To follow how T cells responded to a trivalent subunit inactivated influenza vaccine, the researchers relied on deep quantitative profiling of the T cell receptor repertoire.

From a lookup of the germline V gene (reference sequence), CDR1 and CDR2 are DFQATT and SNEGSKA. Counted from cysteine to phenylalanine, this CDR3 has 14 amino acids. Of the read, only the CDR3 DNA is kept; its 42 bases are in frame from base 1. The junction carries 17 bases between V and J, which are trimmed by 7 bases and 4 bases respectively. To prepare the library, RT-PCR was applied. TCRdb names Illumina HiSeq 2500 as the instrument used. TCRdb cleaned the public reads at Q25 with fastp, built clones with MiXCR and kept in-frame beta chains. Every CDR3 protein is listed once, alongside the most common genes and DNA of its rows. This sample comprises 700,000 to 900,000 distinct CDR3 sequences, over 20% of them detected only once. Around 9.6% of the sample is in the top ten clones. General conclusions and limits of the study: According to the authors, only a limited number of new T cells may be recruited by each seasonal influenza vaccination.

The chain links TRBV20-1 with TRBJ2-1; the D gene is perhaps TRBD2, from 5 matching bases. The input for sequencing was PBMCs from blood, taken 5 days after vaccination. The source of this sequence is a man between 50 and 59 years old who received an inactivated influenza vaccine. Donor details come from another sample of the same person, matched by shared clones. For the CDR3, the sequence is CSGNRESGYNEQFF. The DNA sequence is as follows: TGCAGTGGCAACCGGGAATCGGGGTACAATGAGCAGTTCTTC.